The 8 T cell receptor beta chains below all came from one sample that was sequenced in a study of human T cells and chemical hapten exposure (dated by TCRdb to the early 2020s). The library was built by means of RACE. Sequencing was carried out with a NextSeq 500. The raw public reads went through TCRdb reprocessing: fastp at Q25, MiXCR clone calling, in-frame beta chains kept. Every CDR3 protein is listed once, alongside the most common genes and DNA of its rows. This sample lists about 350,000 distinct CDR3 sequences; around 6% were detected once. Clones ranked in the top ten supply over 5.5% of the sample. This sample's time point label indicates: patch test 2, 6 weeks after DPC sensitization. The intended sense of this specimen's treatment or condition label: therapeutic diphenylcyclopropenone sensitization with weekly scalp DPC. The sample in question was whole blood, obtained in connection with sensitization to the hapten diphenylcyclopropenone (DPC). The receptor source for this set is a young woman with alopecia areata. Some clones in this sample may be carry-over from other donors' samples.

This clonotype has only a few counts. The chain uses TRBV9 and TRBJ2-5; D is undetermined. Germline values: CDR1 SGDLS, CDR2 YYNGEE. CDR3 length: 13 amino acids. V lost 4 bases to trimming and J lost 2 bases, with 9 bases between them. The CDR3 reads CASSPRAQETQYF. CDR3 DNA sequence: TGTGCCAGCAGCCCTAGGGCACAAGAGACCCAGTACTTC. Based on the CDR3 plus reference TRBV9 and TRBJ2-5, the full variable domain is DSGVTQTPKHLITATGQRVTLRCSPRSGDLSVYWYQQSLDQGLQFLIQYYNGEERAKGNILERFSAQQFPDLHSELNLSSLELGDSALYFCASSPRAQETQYFGPGTRLLVL.

The chain combines TRBV5-1 with TRBJ1-1, with D tentatively TRBD1 (5 bases). The V and J ends lost 1 base and 1 base respectively, with 8 bases between them. The CDR3 loop spans 14 amino acids. Per the germline V gene, CDR1 is SGHRS and CDR2 is YFSETQ. CDR3 sequence (DNA): TGCGCCAGCAGCTTGATAGGGGCGAACACTGAAGCTTTCTTT. Translated, it gives CASSLIGANTEAFF.

This rearrangement joins TRBV7-9 to TRBJ2-5, with D perhaps being TRBD1 or TRBD2 (5 bases each). V was trimmed by 2 bases and J by 4 bases, leaving 17 bases between them. CDR1 is SEHNR and CDR2 is FQNEAQ in the germline V gene (reference sequence). The CDR3 contains 16 residues. The CDR3: CASSLRHRRQGETQYF. The CDR3 DNA sequence: TGTGCCAGCAGCTTAAGGCACAGGAGGCAGGGAGAGACCCAGTACTTC. The complete variable domain, with remaining parts taken from reference TRBV7-9 and TRBJ2-5, reads DTGVSQNPRHKITKRGQNVTFRCDPISEHNRLYWYRQTLGQGPEFLTYFQNEAQLEKSRLLSDRFSAERPKGSFSTLEIQRTEQGDSAMYLCASSLRHRRQGETQYFGPGTRLLVL.

This chain uses TRBV2 with TRBJ1-1; 9 bases line up with TRBD1. Germline assignment: CDR1 SNHLY and CDR2 FYNNEI. The CDR3 runs to 15 residues. V shed 7 bases, J shed 2 bases, and the junction held 8 bases outside the gene matches. For the CDR3, the DNA is TGTGCCAGCATTAACGGACAGGGGAGTAACACTGAAGCTTTCTTT. Its protein is CASINGQGSNTEAFF.

The J gene is TRBJ1-3, the V gene TRBV29-1, with TRBD1 as a possible D gene (5 bases). The length of the CDR3 is 13 residues. Looked up from germline, CDR1 is SQVTM and CDR2 is ANQGSEA. Trimming shortened V by 6 bases and J by 0 bases, and 9 bases separated the two germline ends. The CDR3 region has the DNA TGCAGCGTGGCTAGGGGCTCTGGAAACACCATATATTTT. Its protein is CSVARGSGNTIYF. The whole variable domain, remainder taken from reference TRBV29-1 and TRBJ1-3, is SAVISQKPSRDICQRGTSLTIQCQVDSQVTMMFWYRQQPGQSLTLIATANQGSEATYESGFVIDKFPISRPNLTFSTLTVSNMSPEDSSIYLCSVARGSGNTIYFGEGSWLTVV.

The rearrangement joins TRBV10-3 to TRBJ1-1, with D possibly TRBD1 on 5 matching bases. This CDR3 is 13 amino acids long. Looked up from germline, CDR1 is ENHRY and CDR2 is SYGVKD. V was clipped by 0 bases and J by 3 bases, with 5 bases between them. CDR3 in amino acids: CAISESRDTEAFF. The CDR3 nucleotides read TGTGCCATCAGTGAGTCCAGGGACACTGAAGCTTTCTTT.

The V gene is TRBV3-1, the J gene TRBJ1-1; D is uncertain. CDR1 is LGHDT and CDR2 is YNNKEL in the germline V gene (reference sequence). The CDR3 loop spans 13 amino acids. Trimming removed 5 bases at V and 5 bases at J, with 12 bases between. The CDR3 reads CASSDGRWTEAFF. The DNA for the CDR3 is TGTGCCAGCAGCGATGGAAGGTGGACTGAAGCTTTCTTT. The variable domain in full, completed from reference TRBV3-1 and TRBJ1-1, reads DTAVSQTPKYLVTQMGNDKSIKCEQNLGHDTMYWYKQDSKKFLKIMFSYNNKELIINETVPNRFSPKSPDKAHLNLHINSLELGDSAVYFCASSDGRWTEAFFGQGTRLTVV.

This clonotype occurred a few times. This chain connects TRBV10-3 to TRBJ2-2; D not certain. The CDR3 extends over 15 amino acids. Germline lookup yields CDR1 ENHRY and CDR2 SYGVKD. V lost 2 bases to trimming and J lost 0 bases, with 7 bases between them. CDR3 sequence reads: CAISEGRPNTGELFF. DNA for the CDR3: TGTGCCATCAGTGAGGGCAGGCCGAACACCGGGGAGCTGTTTTTT.